Each of the 12 T cell receptor beta chains below was sequenced from the same sample in a study of T cell responses to AZD1222 COVID-19 vaccine (dated by TCRdb to the early 2020s). The protocol used for the library was the immunoSEQ multiplex PCR assay. In TCRdb, the immuneACCESS table is reduced to in-frame sequences with V and J assigned. These tables do not hold every clone; where another copy was compared, an unresolved V gene accounts for under half, and the others remain unexplained. The sample records about 150,000 clones, 75% to 85% of which are singletons. Less than 9.5% of the sample is taken by the ten largest. This sample's time point label indicates: about 28 days (+/-7) after the second vaccine dose. This specimen's treatment or condition label, per the study, means: meningococcal conjugate vaccine given as trial control. Sequenced material: peripheral blood, taken 28 days after the second dose of the MenACWY control vaccine. These receptors came from an adult who received the MenACWY meningococcal vaccine as a control.

The chain carries TRBV5-1 and TRBJ1-4; D is undetermined. Germline CDR1 SGHRS, CDR2 YFSETQ. This CDR3 region has 14 residues. V lost 4 bases and J 8 bases, leaving 15 bases between the germline ends. CDR3 region: CASSVRAQGEKLFF. The CDR3, as DNA: TGCGCCAGCAGCGTCCGAGCACAAGGGGAAAAACTGTTTTTT.

This clone was observed a handful of times. V is TRBV5-1 and J is TRBJ2-2; D may be TRBD1 (5 bases). Germline values: CDR1 SGHRS, CDR2 YFSETQ. Trimming stripped 4 bases from V and 6 bases from J, with 19 bases between. This CDR3 has 16 amino acids. Here the CDR3 DNA reads TGCGCCAGCAGCCCAACATCCTTAACAGGTCCCGGGGAGCTGTTTTTT. Its protein product is CASSPTSLTGPGELFF.

In the case of this clone: The identical CDR3 is also encoded by other nucleotide sequences in the sample. The chain joins TRBV5-1 to TRBJ1-1, with TRBD1 identical over 8 bases. Germline V gene data show CDR1 as SGHRS and CDR2 as YFSETQ. The V gene end was trimmed by 4 bases and the J gene end by 1 base; junction bases not matched to a gene: 3. The CDR3 runs to 14 residues. The DNA for the CDR3 is TGCGCCAGCAGCCTTGACAGGGGGAACACTGAAGCTTTCTTT. It codes for CASSLDRGNTEAFF.

The chain combines TRBV14 with TRBJ2-3, with TRBD2 as a possible D gene (5 bases). V lost 0 bases and J lost 0, with 10 bases in between. Germline V gene lookup returns CDR1 SGHDN and CDR2 FVKESK. The CDR3 contains 16 residues. CDR3 nucleotide sequence: TGTGCCAGCAGCCAAGACAGAACGGGGAGCACAGATACGCAGTATTTT. It translates to CASSQDRTGSTDTQYF.

The gene calls are TRBV11-3 and TRBJ2-1; D is ambiguous. The V and J ends lost 3 bases and 7 bases respectively, with 13 bases between them. Germline CDR1 SGHNT, CDR2 YENEEA. The CDR3 sequence is 14 residues long. The DNA of the CDR3 is TGTGCCAGCAGCTTCCCGGATTGGTTGAATGAGCAGTTCTTC. This gives the protein CASSFPDWLNEQFF.

This clone was picked up a small number of times. V usage is TRBV7-3 and J usage is TRBJ2-1, with a possible D match to TRBD1 (6 bases). Germline V CDR1 and CDR2: SGHTA, FQGTGA. The CDR3 is 15 amino acids. V gave up 5 bases and J gave up 0 bases, with 11 bases separating them. The CDR3 nucleotides read TGTGCCAGCAGCATAGACAGGAGCTCCTACAATGAGCAGTTCTTC. It is translated as CASSIDRSSYNEQFF. Filled out from reference TRBV7-3 and TRBJ2-1, the complete variable domain reads GAGVSQTPSNKVTEKGKYVELRCDPISGHTALYWYRQSLGQGPEFLIYFQGTGAADDSGLPNDRFFAVRPEGSVSTLKIQRTERGDSAVYLCASSIDRSSYNEQFFGPGTRLTVL.

The rearrangement uses TRBV5-1 and TRBJ1-4, with TRBD1 matching over 8 bases. The CDR3 length is 18 residues. V dropped 7 bases and J dropped 0; count of bases not matched to a gene: 14. Per germline, CDR1 SGHRS and CDR2 YFSETQ. The CDR3 reads CASREGAGGPPTNEKLFF. CDR3 nucleotides: TGCGCCAGCCGGGAGGGGGCAGGGGGCCCCCCAACTAATGAAAAACTGTTTTTT.

This clone has only one observation. The CDR3 reads CASSSGGDRGGTDTQYF. The CDR3 DNA is TGTGCCAGCAGCTCGGGAGGTGACAGGGGTGGCACAGATACGCAGTATTTT. The chain is built from TRBV5-6 and TRBJ2-3; the D gene is possibly TRBD1 (8 bases). The CDR3 covers 17 residues. Germline V gene data show CDR1 as SGHDT and CDR2 as YYEEEE. Trimming pared 3 bases from V and 1 base from J, leaving 18 bases between.

V and J are TRBV7-9 and TRBJ2-3, with D possibly TRBD2 on 5 matching bases. V dropped 9 bases and J dropped 0 bases, with 10 bases sitting between them. There are 13 residues in the CDR3. The V gene's germline CDR1 is SEHNR and CDR2 FQNEAQ (reference sequence). The CDR3 protein is CARGDPSTDTQYF. The CDR3 region has the DNA TGTGCCAGGGGAGACCCCAGCACAGATACGCAGTATTTT.

The chain uses TRBV6-5 and TRBJ2-1, with a tentative D call TRBD2 (6 bases). V dropped 6 bases and J dropped 5 bases, with 14 bases sitting between them. Looked up from germline, CDR1 is MNHEY and CDR2 is SVGAGI. The CDR3 runs 14 residues. CDR3 sequence (DNA): TGTGCCAGCAGGTGGTGGAGGGGTGACAATGAGCAGTTCTTC. This sequence encodes CASRWWRGDNEQFF.

J is TRBJ1-1 and V is TRBV3-1 (or the pseudogene TRBV3-2); 7 bases fit TRBD1. After removal of 0 bases from V and 11 bases from J, the junction contained 9 bases not matched to a gene. Germline CDR1 and CDR2: LGHDT and YNNKEL (reference sequence). This CDR3 spans 14 amino acids. CDR3 residues: CASSQDLSGQEAFF. CDR3 sequence (DNA): TGTGCCAGCAGCCAAGATTTATCAGGACAGGAGGCTTTCTTT.

J is TRBJ2-7 and V is TRBV19; 7 bases fit TRBD1. The V gene's germline CDR1 is LNHDA and CDR2 SQIVND (reference sequence). This CDR3 comprises 18 residues. V shed 3 bases and J 0 bases; nucleotides not matched to a gene: 14. The CDR3 loop reads CASSMVSGSTGSSYEQYF. DNA of the CDR3: TGTGCCAGTAGTATGGTCTCGGGCTCGACAGGGAGCTCCTACGAGCAGTACTTC.